This T cell receptor (beta chain) is drawn from a study of cytomegalovirus exposure and HLA in healthy donors. Concerning this clone itself: Its target is not known.

PCR used 60 Vbeta primers and 13 Jbeta primers. Generated by immunoSEQ multiplex PCR, the TCRdb table keeps only in-frame clones and is missing some. The sample holds roughly 120,000 clones, around three quarters seen once. General study results and limits: Based on reports, TCR beta sequences accurately predicted HLA-A and HLA-B alleles for most subjects.

The germline V gene encodes CDR1 MNHEY and CDR2 SVGAGI. The V and J ends lost 2 bases and 2 bases respectively, with 9 bases between them. This CDR3 is 14 amino acids long. The sequence was obtained from a woman aged 60 to 75 in good health and CMV-seropositive. The V gene is TRBV6-5, the J gene TRBJ1-2; TRBD1 is a possible D gene (6 bases). Material: PBMCs. Here the CDR3 DNA reads TGTGCCAGCAGTTACGGGGGCTCGAACTATGGCTACACCTTC. Encoded protein: CASSYGGSNYGYTF.